This T cell receptor beta chain was sequenced during a study of T-cell reconstitution after alpha-beta-depleted transplantation in children. Preparation of the TCRbeta library was carried out with unique molecular identifiers. TCRdb re-called the PCR reads through MiXCR, storing one row per CDR3 protein. The sample contains some 830,000 distinct CDR3 sequences, around 17% of which appear only once. This clonotype came up a few times. Its antigen remains unknown. Study-wide results and caveats: Reportedly, only several hundred clones from non-depleted graft cells drove alpha-beta T-cell counts at about two months. Once a year had passed after transplant, T-cell counts and diversity came mostly from newly produced T cells. Some patients owed their high day-60 TCRbeta diversity to surviving recipient T cells and thymic progenitors.

There are 11 residues in the CDR3. V lost 6 bases, J lost 5 bases, and 7 bases lay in between. Material: PBMCs, mostly from graft donor cells, obtained 360 days after TCRalphabeta/CD19-depleted stem cell transplant. The rearrangement joins TRBV12-3 or TRBV12-4 to TRBJ1-2; D is unresolved. The receptor's source is a male patient under 18 who had a stem cell transplant for acute lymphoblastic leukemia, so the T cells may come from the graft donor. This CDR3 is CASRKRYGYTF. CDR3 coding DNA: TGTGCCAGCAGGAAACGGTATGGCTACACCTTC.